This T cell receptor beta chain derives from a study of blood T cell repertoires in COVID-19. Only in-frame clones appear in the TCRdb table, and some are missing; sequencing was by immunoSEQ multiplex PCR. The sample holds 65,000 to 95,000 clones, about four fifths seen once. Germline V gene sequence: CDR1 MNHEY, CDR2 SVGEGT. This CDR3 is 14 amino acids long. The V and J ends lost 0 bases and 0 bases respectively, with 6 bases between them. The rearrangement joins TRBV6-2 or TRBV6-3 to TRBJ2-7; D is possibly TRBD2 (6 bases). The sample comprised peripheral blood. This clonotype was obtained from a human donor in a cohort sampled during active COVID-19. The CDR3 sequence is CASSYSGGSYEQYV. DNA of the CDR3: TGTGCCAGCAGTTACTCGGGGGGCTCCTACGAGCAGTACGTC.